This paragraph reports one T cell receptor beta chain. There are a few counts of this clone. There is no known antigen for this receptor. One base away there is no much larger clone; base qualities are not given. The High Capacity cDNA Reverse Transcription Kit was used to reverse transcribe all of the isolated RNA, meaning that expressed TCRB transcripts were what got sequenced. Deep immunoSEQ sequencing was applied to naive, central memory and regulatory T cell samples, giving an average of approximately 4 million total reads per sample. Sorted cells were lysed in RLT buffer and RNA was extracted with DNase-treated RNeasy Micro or Mini kits, depending on cell number. To prevent cross-contamination, each cell subset was processed individually, whereas patient and healthy donor samples were processed jointly. The immunoSEQ multiplex PCR was used to amplify TCRB sequences from cDNA, yielding 87-bp fragments that span the CDR3 region. Sequencing of the amplicons was done on the Illumina HiSeq platform. Per the source publication's procedure: Synthetic template baselines were used to correct PCR bias computationally, reads within Hamming distance 2 were collapsed together, and singletons that could not be merged were discarded. By aligning reads against IMGT, V, D and J genes, CDR3 length, and insertions or deletions at six rearrangement sites were assigned. Clonotype counts were normalized to sorted cell number within each subset before computing true diversity and Gini coefficients with the tcR R package. The overlap coefficient, calculated on TCRB nucleotide sequences, was used to quantify repertoire sharing. As a proxy for the pre-selection repertoire, out-of-frame TCRB sequences from naive cells were analyzed. The clones in this table, taken by TCRdb from immuneACCESS, are in-frame only. Not every clone is retained; where verified, under half of the shortfall comes from an unresolved V gene, and the cause of the rest is unknown. V and J calls and clone size are given by that table; D and trimming were obtained from the DNA. Recorded for this sample are hundreds of thousands of clones; about 14% of them occurred a single time. The ten largest clones take up around 0.095% of the sample.

Each donor gave one peripheral blood draw, approximately 0.11 L on average, collected into heparinised tubes. Using a panel that included CD45RO, CCR7, CD25, CD127, CD95 and CD27, naive, central memory, regulatory and stem cell-like memory CD4+ T cells were sorted on a BD FACSAria II. Purity was above 95% for every sorted population. Right away, PBMCs were isolated by Lymphoprep density gradient centrifugation and were stained directly, with no culture step. So that batch effects would be minimized, each experiment stained and sorted samples in pairs, pairing one healthy donor with one patient. This entry comes from a study of beta chain features in type 1 diabetes (dated by TCRdb to 2017 to 2018). Background on the whole study: Mean age, gender distribution, total cell number and subset yield did not differ between patients and healthy donors. Regulatory and stem cell-like memory subsets were isolated from only 8 patients and roughly 8 healthy donors, whereas naive and central memory subsets came from all 28 donors. A total of 90 million to 130 million sorted cells were examined across all samples, and a strong correlation was observed between cell number per subset and RNA yield. In the study, TCRB repertoires of sorted circulating CD4+ T cell subsets from recently diagnosed type 1 diabetes patients were compared with those of matched healthy donors. The study at large found these results: Naive, central memory and regulatory TCRB repertoires appeared to be more alike among patients than among healthy donors. At VDJ recombination sites, patients with type 1 diabetes made fewer insertions and deleted more nucleotides, a pattern implying thymic rearrangement abnormalities. HLA sub-analyses involved small numbers of individuals, so any influence of HLA type on TCRB rearrangement remained unresolved. Sequencing cDNA rather than genomic DNA could over-represent highly expressing activated cells, although activation and CD3 levels did not differ between groups. Type 1 diabetes patients showed a moderate but significant shortening of TCRB CDR3 length in all four CD4+ subsets. Shorter templates might be favored by PCR, yet because patient and control samples were amplified and corrected together, any such skew would affect both groups equally.

V was cut back by 3 bases and J by 7 bases, leaving a gap of 13 bases between them. The CDR3 goes from the cysteine to the phenylalanine over 14 residues. Only CDR3 DNA remains: 42 bases, in frame from the first base. Per the germline V gene (reference sequence), LNHDA is the CDR1 and SQIVND is the CDR2. This TCR derives from a man aged 18 to 35 in good health. The sample comprised naive CD4+ T cells from blood. The intended sense of this specimen's cell subset or site label: true naive CD4+ T cells. Recombination joined TRBV19 with TRBJ1-5; no D gene can be assigned with confidence. The sequenced DNA is TGTGCCAGTAGTATGAGGCCGTTGGGACAGCCCCAGCATTTT. Translation gives CASSMRPLGQPQHF. With the rest looked up from the reference TRBV19 and TRBJ1-5 genes rather than sequenced, the full variable domain is DGGITQSPKYLFRKEGQNVTLSCEQNLNHDAMYWYRQDPGQGLRLIYYSQIVNDFQKGDIAEGYSVSREKKESFPLTVTSAQKNPTAFYLCASSMRPLGQPQHFGDGTRLSIL.